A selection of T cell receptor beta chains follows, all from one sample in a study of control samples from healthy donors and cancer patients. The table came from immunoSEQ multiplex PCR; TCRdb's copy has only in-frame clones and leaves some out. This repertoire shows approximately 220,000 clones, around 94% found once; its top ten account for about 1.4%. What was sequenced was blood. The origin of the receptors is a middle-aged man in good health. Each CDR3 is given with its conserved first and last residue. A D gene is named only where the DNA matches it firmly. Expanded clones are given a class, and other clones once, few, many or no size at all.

CDR3nt: TGTGCCAGCAGTTTATCACCCGCGGGGGGCGGGATTTACAATGAGCAGTTCTTC
CDR3aa: CASSLSPAGGGIYNEQFF
v_gene: TRBV27
abundance: NA
j_gene: TRBJ2-1
d_gene: TRBD2

CDR3nt: TGTGCCAGCAGTGCCTGGACGGTGAACACTGAAGCTTTCTTT
CDR3aa: CASSAWTVNTEAFF
v_gene: TRBV6-2/TRBV6-3
abundance: NA
j_gene: TRBJ1-1
d_gene: NA

CDR3nt: TGTGCCAGTAGTCGACAGGGGATCGATCAGCCCCAGCATTTT
CDR3aa: CASSRQGIDQPQHF
v_gene: TRBV19
abundance: NA
j_gene: TRBJ1-5
d_gene: TRBD1

CDR3nt: TGTGCCAGCAGTTTTAGCATCACCGGGGAGCTGTTTTTT
CDR3aa: CASSFSITGELFF
v_gene: TRBV12-3/TRBV12-4
abundance: NA
j_gene: TRBJ2-2
d_gene: NA

CDR3nt: TGTGCCAGCACCTTGGGGGGGTATAGCTCCTACGAGCAGTACTTC
CDR3aa: CASTLGGYSSYEQYF
v_gene: TRBV5-4
abundance: NA
j_gene: TRBJ2-7
d_gene: TRBD2

CDR3nt: TGTGCCAGCAGCCCCCCAGGACGCCTCATGAACACTGAAGCTTTCTTT
CDR3aa: CASSPPGRLMNTEAFF
v_gene: TRBV7-6
abundance: NA
j_gene: TRBJ1-1
d_gene: NA

CDR3nt: TGTGCCAGCAGCTTAGCCGGGGGGGATACGCAGTATTTT
CDR3aa: CASSLAGGDTQYF
v_gene: TRBV5-4
abundance: NA
j_gene: TRBJ2-3
d_gene: TRBD2

CDR3nt: TGTGCCAGTAGTATAGGGTTGGGCGGGGTCGCAGATACGCAGTATTTT
CDR3aa: CASSIGLGGVADTQYF
v_gene: TRBV19
abundance: NA
j_gene: TRBJ2-3
d_gene: NA

CDR3nt: TGTGCCAGCGTTCAAGAAGCGGATGAAGCTTTCTTT
CDR3aa: CASVQEADEAFF
v_gene: TRBV2
abundance: once
j_gene: TRBJ1-1
d_gene: NA

CDR3nt: TGTGCCATCAGTGAGTCAGGAGGGGGTGGAAACACCATATATTTT
CDR3aa: CAISESGGGGNTIYF
v_gene: TRBV10-3
abundance: NA
j_gene: TRBJ1-3
d_gene: NA

CDR3nt: TGTGCCAGCAGTGACTCACCTACGAAAGGAATGGGTGTGGGGAAGAATCAGCCCCAGCATTTT
CDR3aa: CASSDSPTKGMGVGKNQPQHF
v_gene: TRBV6-4
abundance: NA
j_gene: TRBJ1-5
d_gene: NA

CDR3nt: TGTGCCAGCAGTTACCACGGGGGGTCTCACGGCTACACCTTC
CDR3aa: CASSYHGGSHGYTF
v_gene: TRBV6-6
abundance: NA
j_gene: TRBJ1-2
d_gene: NA

CDR3nt: TGCGCCAGCAGCTTGGATCAGGGAGGCTACAATGAGCAGTTCTTC
CDR3aa: CASSLDQGGYNEQFF
v_gene: TRBV5-1
abundance: NA
j_gene: TRBJ2-1
d_gene: NA

CDR3nt: TGTGCCAGCACCGAGCGGGGCTTCCGGGAGGAGACCCAGTACTTC
CDR3aa: CASTERGFREETQYF
v_gene: TRBV28
abundance: once
j_gene: TRBJ2-5
d_gene: TRBD2

CDR3nt: TGTGCCACCAGTGAAGCAGGGGTTCGTAATCAGCCCCAGCATTTT
CDR3aa: CATSEAGVRNQPQHF
v_gene: TRBV24-1
abundance: NA
j_gene: TRBJ1-5
d_gene: NA

CDR3nt: TGTGCCAGCAGCCTCATTAGGGAGAACACTGAAGCTTTCTTT
CDR3aa: CASSLIRENTEAFF
v_gene: TRBV5-4
abundance: NA
j_gene: TRBJ1-1
d_gene: NA

CDR3nt: TGTGCCAGCAGCTTAAACGGGAATGAAGCTTTCTTT
CDR3aa: CASSLNGNEAFF
v_gene: TRBV7-3
abundance: NA
j_gene: TRBJ1-1
d_gene: NA

CDR3nt: TGTGCCAGCAGCTCCGGGATTAACTATGGCTACACCTTC
CDR3aa: CASSSGINYGYTF
v_gene: TRBV7-2
abundance: NA
j_gene: TRBJ1-2
d_gene: NA

CDR3nt: TGCGCCAGCAGTGTAGGAGGGTCGTCACCCCTCCACTTT
CDR3aa: CASSVGGSSPLHF
v_gene: TRBV10-1
abundance: NA
j_gene: TRBJ1-6
d_gene: NA

CDR3nt: TGTGCCAGCAGCTTGGATGGGGACCTCTACGAGCAGTACTTC
CDR3aa: CASSLDGDLYEQYF
v_gene: TRBV5-8
abundance: NA
j_gene: TRBJ2-7
d_gene: NA

CDR3nt: TGTGCCAGTTCCGAGAGCGGGGGGGCTGAATCCTACAATGAGCAGTTCTTC
CDR3aa: CASSESGGAESYNEQFF
v_gene: TRBV2
abundance: NA
j_gene: TRBJ2-1
d_gene: TRBD2

CDR3nt: TGTGCCAGCAGTCTCCTTAGGGACAGGGGGCCTGGAAACACCATATATTTT
CDR3aa: CASSLLRDRGPGNTIYF
v_gene: TRBV28
abundance: NA
j_gene: TRBJ1-3
d_gene: TRBD1

CDR3nt: TGTGCCTGGAGTGTACAACCGGGCACTGAAGCTTTCTTT
CDR3aa: CAWSVQPGTEAFF
v_gene: TRBV30
abundance: NA
j_gene: TRBJ1-1
d_gene: NA

CDR3nt: TGCGCCAGCAGCTCGCCGGGACGGGGATCGAACACTGAAGCTTTCTTT
CDR3aa: CASSSPGRGSNTEAFF
v_gene: TRBV5-1
abundance: NA
j_gene: TRBJ1-1
d_gene: NA

CDR3nt: TGTGCCAGCAGCAAACAGGGGCCGGGGTTCAGTCCCTACGAGCAGTACTTC
CDR3aa: CASSKQGPGFSPYEQYF
v_gene: TRBV21-1
abundance: NA
j_gene: TRBJ2-7
d_gene: NA

CDR3nt: TGCGCCAGCAGCGGGACTACAGGGACCAAAAACATTCAGTACTTC
CDR3aa: CASSGTTGTKNIQYF
v_gene: TRBV5-1
abundance: NA
j_gene: TRBJ2-4
d_gene: NA

CDR3nt: TGCAGTGCTAGTGCCCGGGAGAGAAGAATGAACACTGAAGCTTTCTTT
CDR3aa: CSASARERRMNTEAFF
v_gene: TRBV20-1
abundance: NA
j_gene: TRBJ1-1
d_gene: NA

CDR3nt: TGTGCCAGCAGCCCGGACGCGAACACCGGGGAGCTGTTTTTT
CDR3aa: CASSPDANTGELFF
v_gene: TRBV5-5
abundance: NA
j_gene: TRBJ2-2
d_gene: NA

CDR3nt: TGTGCCAGCAGCCAACTGGGGGCGACGACTGAAGCTTTCTTT
CDR3aa: CASSQLGATTEAFF
v_gene: TRBV4-2
abundance: NA
j_gene: TRBJ1-1
d_gene: NA